One and the same sample provided the 21 T cell receptor beta chains below, sequenced in a study of cytomegalovirus exposure and HLA in healthy donors (dated 2017 in TCRdb). Library creation used the immunoSEQ multiplex PCR assay. A mixture of 60 forward primers for TCR Vbeta segments and 13 reverse primers for TCR Jbeta segments was used in the multiplex PCR. What TCRdb holds here is the immuneACCESS table cut down to in-frame rearrangements. Part of the clones is not present; checked against another copy, under half of the missing clones reflect an unresolved V gene, and the others are unexplained. The sample table holds over 100,000 clones, of which 63% were seen once. About a tenth of the sample rests with the top ten. Sequences were obtained from PBMCs. The receptors shown here come from a man aged 40-55 years in good health and CMV-seropositive.

The V gene is TRBV5-1, the J gene TRBJ2-5; D perhaps matches TRBD2 (6 bases). CDR1 and CDR2 (germline): SGHRS, YFSETQ. Between the trimmed V and J ends, which lost 0 bases and 3 bases, there was a span of 15 bases. CDR3 size: 16 residues. CDR3 loop: CASSLGGWGVEETQYF. The CDR3, as DNA: TGCGCCAGCAGCTTGGGCGGGTGGGGGGTCGAAGAGACCCAGTACTTC.

The V gene is TRBV4-1, the J gene TRBJ2-1; the D gene is possibly TRBD2 (5 bases). Trimming pared 4 bases from V and 5 bases from J, leaving 9 bases between. The germline V gene has CDR1 MGHRA and CDR2 YSYEKL. The CDR3 extends over 13 amino acids. DNA of the CDR3: TGCGCCAGCAGCCCCGGACTGCACAATGAGCAGTTCTTC. Amino acids: CASSPGLHNEQFF.

The chain recombines TRBV30 with TRBJ2-7, with TRBD2 matching 8 bases. CDR3 length: 14 residues. V was pared by 0 bases and J by 1 base, with 2 bases of the junction left unmatched. Germline V CDR1 and CDR2: GTSNPN, SVGIG (reference sequence). The CDR3 reads CAWSVKRGSYEQYF. CDR3 DNA: TGTGCCTGGAGTGTAAAGCGGGGGTCCTACGAGCAGTACTTC. The variable domain in full, with the rest retrieved from reference TRBV30 and TRBJ2-7, is SQTIHQWPATLVQPVGSPLSLECTVEGTSNPNLYWYRQAAGRGLQLLFYSVGIGQISSEVPQNLSASRPQDRQFILSSKKLLLSDSGFYLCAWSVKRGSYEQYFGPGTRLTVT.

The rearrangement links TRBV28 to TRBJ1-2; no reliable D call. This CDR3 comprises 12 residues. Trimming shortened V by 8 bases and J by 2 bases, and 9 bases separated the two germline ends. The germline gives CDR1 MDHEN, CDR2 SYDVKM. This CDR3 is CASATGNYGYTF. CDR3 nucleotide sequence: TGTGCCAGCGCCACCGGGAACTATGGCTACACCTTC.

V is TRBV27 and J is TRBJ2-3, with TRBD2 identical over 10 bases. Germline values: CDR1 MNHEY, CDR2 SMNVEV (reference sequence). The CDR3 runs to 16 residues. J lost 1 base, V lost 6 bases, and 7 bases had no gene match. Here the CDR3 reads CASRKGLAGGTDTQYF. The DNA of the CDR3 is TGTGCCAGCAGAAAAGGGCTAGCGGGAGGCACAGATACGCAGTATTTT.

This clone turned up a few times. V usage is TRBV10-3 and J usage is TRBJ2-1; 9 bases are a match to TRBD2. V dropped 8 bases and J dropped 15; count of bases not matched to a gene: 14. CDR3 length: 13 residues. Germline CDR1 ENHRY, CDR2 SYGVKD. In nucleotides, the CDR3 is TGTGCCATCGGACCGGGACTAGCTCCAATCGTGTTCTTC. Translating it yields CAIGPGLAPIVFF.

As regards this clone: One end of the junction varies from germline; a read error may be responsible. This rearrangement joins TRBV7-9 to TRBJ2-7; 11 bases map to TRBD1. CDR3 length equals 13 residues. Per the germline V gene, CDR1 is SEHNR and CDR2 is FQNEAQ (reference sequence). CDR3 nucleotides: TGTGCCAGCAGCTTAGCGGGGACAGGGGGACTCTTCTTC. It codes for CASSLAGTGGLFF.

CDR3 loop: CASSPGTANTGELFF. In nucleotides, the CDR3 is TGTGCCAGCAGCCCCGGGACAGCGAACACCGGGGAGCTGTTTTTT. The chain joins TRBV28 to TRBJ2-2, with 7 bases matching TRBD1. This CDR3 spans 15 amino acids. The germline CDR1 and CDR2 sequences are MDHEN and SYDVKM. With V trimmed by 6 bases and J by 0 bases, 4 bases remained unmatched.

The chain joins TRBV9 to TRBJ2-1; tentative D call: TRBD1 (6 bases). The germline V gene encodes CDR1 SGDLS and CDR2 YYNGEE. CDR3 size: 14 residues. Between the trimmed V and J ends, which lost 2 bases and 6 bases, there was a span of 12 bases. CDR3 in DNA: TGTGCCAGCAGCGTGCCAAAAGGGGGCAATGAGCAGTTCTTC. It yields the protein CASSVPKGGNEQFF. The variable domain in full, with the rest retrieved from reference TRBV9 and TRBJ2-1, is DSGVTQTPKHLITATGQRVTLRCSPRSGDLSVYWYQQSLDQGLQFLIQYYNGEERAKGNILERFSAQQFPDLHSELNLSSLELGDSALYFCASSVPKGGNEQFFGPGTRLTVL.

The rearrangement links TRBV9 to TRBJ2-1; TRBD1 aligns across 9 bases. The length of the CDR3 is 15 residues. Germline V gene lookup returns CDR1 SGDLS and CDR2 YYNGEE. Germline trimming cut 5 bases from V and 2 bases from J; bases unmatched to any gene: 5. As DNA, the CDR3 is TGTGCCAGCAGTGCCCGGGACAGGGCCTACAATGAGCAGTTCTTC. Residues: CASSARDRAYNEQFF.

CDR3 amino acids: CASSPIGGDETQYF. The CDR3 coding sequence is TGTGCCAGCAGCCCCATTGGGGGGGACGAGACCCAGTACTTC. This chain uses TRBV13 with TRBJ2-5, with 7 bases aligning to TRBD2. This CDR3 is built from 14 residues. The ends lost 5 bases at V and 5 bases at J; junction bases unmatched: 8. In germline, CDR1 is PRHDT, CDR2 FYEKMQ (reference sequence).

The V gene is TRBV9, the J gene TRBJ2-3, with 11 nucleotides matching TRBD2. Trimming cost V 0 bases and J 6 bases; bases outside gene matches: 3. CDR1 is SGDLS, CDR2 YYNGEE, per germline. The CDR3 covers 15 residues. Here the CDR3 DNA reads TGTGCCAGCAGCGTAGGACTAGCGGGGTATGATACGCAGTATTTT. This translates into CASSVGLAGYDTQYF.

The chain recombines TRBV29-1 with TRBJ2-1; 8 bases line up with TRBD2. With 6 bases clipped from V and 4 bases from J, the junction kept 8 bases outside the gene matches. The V gene's germline CDR1 is SQVTM and CDR2 ANQGSEA. CDR3 length: 14 residues. CDR3: CSVRAGGQYNEQFF. The CDR3 DNA reads TGCAGCGTAAGGGCGGGAGGACAGTACAATGAGCAGTTCTTC.

The rearrangement links TRBV7-9 to TRBJ2-3; D is perhaps TRBD2 (6 bases). The germline V gene encodes CDR1 SEHNR and CDR2 FQNEAQ (reference sequence). Trimming removed 1 base at V and 2 bases at J, with 10 bases between. The CDR3 length is 15 residues. In DNA, the CDR3 is TGTGCCAGCAGCTTAGGGCGGGACCACACAGATACGCAGTATTTT. It is translated as CASSLGRDHTDTQYF.

The chain uses TRBV7-8 and TRBJ1-1; possible D gene TRBD1, 5 bases. CDR1 and CDR2 (germline): SGHVS, FQNEAQ. The CDR3 is 17 residues long. V dropped 5 bases and J dropped 1 base, with 20 bases sitting between them. CDR3 in amino acids: CASSPRGLRVKNTEAFF. Here the CDR3 DNA reads TGTGCCAGCAGCCCTCGGGGGTTAAGGGTCAAGAACACTGAAGCTTTCTTT.

The rearrangement uses TRBV6-5 and TRBJ2-2; D not resolved. This CDR3 has 11 amino acids. V was clipped by 5 bases and J by 6 bases, with 4 bases between them. Per the germline V gene, CDR1 is MNHEY and CDR2 is SVGAGI. CDR3 residues: CASSLAGELFF. CDR3 sequence (DNA): TGTGCCAGCAGTCTAGCCGGGGAGCTGTTTTTT.

This rearrangement joins TRBV13 to TRBJ2-5; D may be TRBD1 (5 bases). This CDR3 comprises 11 residues. Per the germline V gene, CDR1 is PRHDT and CDR2 is FYEKMQ (reference sequence). Trimming cost V 4 bases and J 5 bases, with 5 bases left between them. The CDR3 bases are TGTGCCAGCAGCTACAGGGAGACCCAGTACTTC. Its translation: CASSYRETQYF.

The rearrangement uses TRBV9 and TRBJ2-5, with 7 bases lining up with TRBD2. This CDR3 spans 13 amino acids. With 1 base clipped from V and 4 bases from J, the junction kept 1 base outside the gene matches. Germline V gives CDR1 SGDLS, CDR2 YYNGEE. This CDR3 reads CASSVRTRETQYF. DNA for the CDR3: TGTGCCAGCAGCGTAAGGACTAGAGAGACCCAGTACTTC.

The chain links TRBV10-3 to TRBJ2-3; 9 bases are shared with TRBD1. CDR3 length equals 16 residues. The V and J ends lost 5 bases and 3 bases, in that order; junction bases with no gene match: 9. CDR1 is ENHRY, CDR2 SYGVKD, per germline. CDR3 sequence: CAISKATGGITDTQYF. CDR3 in DNA: TGTGCCATCAGTAAAGCGACAGGGGGTATAACAGATACGCAGTATTTT.

This clone was seen only once. The rearrangement uses TRBV28 and TRBJ2-7, with D unclear. V dropped 3 bases and J dropped 4 bases, with 4 bases sitting between them. From germline, CDR1 is MDHEN and CDR2 SYDVKM. The length of the CDR3 is 11 residues. CDR3 region: CASSFRYEQYF. As DNA, the CDR3 is TGTGCCAGCAGTTTCCGTTACGAGCAGTACTTC.

CDR3 bases: TGTGCCAGCAGTCCGGGACAGAGCCCTAACTATGGCTACACCTTC. It translates to CASSPGQSPNYGYTF. This rearrangement joins TRBV2 to TRBJ1-2; TRBD1 agrees at 7 bases. In germline, CDR1 is SNHLY, CDR2 FYNNEI. J gave up 0 bases and V 5 bases, and 6 bases lay outside the gene matches. The CDR3 is 15 residues long.